Listed below are T cell receptor beta chains from one sample, sequenced in a study of T-cell memory formation after mild COVID-19. MiXCR, run by TCRdb on the 5' RACE reads, gives a single entry per CDR3 protein. The sample lists around 440,000 distinct CDR3 sequences, over 15% occurring once. Material for sequencing was PBMCs or a T cell subset sorted from them (not recorded which). These receptors came from an adult woman who had mild COVID-19 (a few samples of this study predate the infection). Cell type and time point are not known. Both conserved end residues are part of each CDR3.

j_call: TRBJ2-1
v_call: TRBV13
cdr3_aa: CASSFDRLGYNEQFF

j_call: TRBJ1-1
v_call: TRBV5-6
cdr3_aa: CASSLVWQPNTEAFF

j_call: TRBJ1-4
v_call: TRBV5-1
cdr3_aa: CASSSSWEGSNEKLFF

j_call: TRBJ1-1
v_call: TRBV5-1
cdr3_aa: CASSPRDRGEMNTEAFF

j_call: TRBJ1-2
v_call: TRBV27
cdr3_aa: CASSIAGTGQGSANYGYTF

j_call: TRBJ2-7
v_call: TRBV5-5
cdr3_aa: CASSLDTTYEQYF

j_call: TRBJ2-7
v_call: TRBV4-2
cdr3_aa: CASSQVSREATYEQYF

j_call: TRBJ2-7
v_call: TRBV9
cdr3_aa: CASSVGTSGLYEQYF

j_call: TRBJ2-2
v_call: TRBV7-9
cdr3_aa: CASSLAWTGRTGELFF

j_call: TRBJ2-5
v_call: TRBV5-1
cdr3_aa: CASSSAGGQETQYF

j_call: TRBJ1-1
v_call: TRBV9
cdr3_aa: CASSFLDGGTEAFF

j_call: TRBJ1-4
v_call: TRBV4-1
cdr3_aa: CASSQEFRTLGEKLFF

j_call: TRBJ2-1
v_call: TRBV7-8
cdr3_aa: CASSTSYNEQFF

j_call: TRBJ2-7
v_call: TRBV12-3/TRBV12-4
cdr3_aa: CASSEYRGSGYEQYF

j_call: TRBJ1-2
v_call: TRBV7-8
cdr3_aa: CASSLASLNYGYTF

j_call: TRBJ2-1
v_call: TRBV18
cdr3_aa: CASSRPGTGSGFDYNEQFF

j_call: TRBJ2-1
v_call: TRBV9
cdr3_aa: CASSPDHNEQFF

j_call: TRBJ2-3
v_call: TRBV7-2
cdr3_aa: CASSLAGLASTDTQYF

j_call: TRBJ1-4
v_call: TRBV18
cdr3_aa: CASSIRQGTNEKLFF

j_call: TRBJ1-1
v_call: TRBV20-1
cdr3_aa: CSARGDRLNTEAFF

j_call: TRBJ2-5
v_call: TRBV9
cdr3_aa: CASSVGHSGGETQYF

j_call: TRBJ2-1
v_call: TRBV29-1
cdr3_aa: CSVEERLPTYNEQFF

j_call: TRBJ2-1
v_call: TRBV7-2
cdr3_aa: CASSFDRYSYNEQFF

j_call: TRBJ2-3
v_call: TRBV5-1
cdr3_aa: CASSLPGTDFTDTQYF

j_call: TRBJ2-3
v_call: TRBV9
cdr3_aa: CASSVVGAGGQDTQYF

j_call: TRBJ2-7
v_call: TRBV7-6
cdr3_aa: CASSLGQDVSYEQYF

j_call: TRBJ1-5
v_call: TRBV10-3
cdr3_aa: CAISESKDQPQHF

j_call: TRBJ2-7
v_call: TRBV20-1
cdr3_aa: CSALRPDRGYLEQYF

j_call: TRBJ2-3
v_call: TRBV7-3
cdr3_aa: CASSLAGVADTQYF

j_call: TRBJ2-3
v_call: TRBV11-1
cdr3_aa: CASSLGLRLAGVTDTQYF

j_call: TRBJ1-1
v_call: TRBV24-1
cdr3_aa: CATRMGGNTEAFF

j_call: TRBJ2-3
v_call: TRBV10-3
cdr3_aa: CAISGLGTQYF

j_call: TRBJ2-3
v_call: TRBV24-1
cdr3_aa: CATVRDSTDTQYF

j_call: TRBJ2-7
v_call: TRBV20-1
cdr3_aa: CSAIQLTALEQYF

j_call: TRBJ1-1
v_call: TRBV12-3/TRBV12-4
cdr3_aa: CASSRPGTGVISEAFF

j_call: TRBJ2-1
v_call: TRBV4-2
cdr3_aa: CASSQVSYEQFF

j_call: TRBJ2-1
v_call: TRBV20-1
cdr3_aa: CSATPGQYNEQFF

j_call: TRBJ1-1
v_call: TRBV5-1
cdr3_aa: CASSLEDRGYTEAFF

j_call: TRBJ2-5
v_call: TRBV30
cdr3_aa: CAWSVLGMETQYF

j_call: TRBJ2-1
v_call: TRBV18
cdr3_aa: CASSRLEHNEQFF

j_call: TRBJ2-3
v_call: TRBV5-1
cdr3_aa: CASSPRDSRTDTQYF

j_call: TRBJ1-6
v_call: TRBV4-3
cdr3_aa: CASSPPGGAGSPLHF

j_call: TRBJ2-3
v_call: TRBV5-1
cdr3_aa: CASSIGTGNTDTQYF

j_call: TRBJ2-7
v_call: TRBV5-1
cdr3_aa: CASRPEWGADEQYF

j_call: TRBJ1-1
v_call: TRBV18
cdr3_aa: CASSQGTASEAFF

j_call: TRBJ1-3
v_call: TRBV12-3/TRBV12-4
cdr3_aa: CASSFRGLGNTIYF

j_call: TRBJ2-1
v_call: TRBV20-1
cdr3_aa: CSARPGLAGVGSYNEQFF

j_call: TRBJ2-1
v_call: TRBV20-1
cdr3_aa: CSARAGGTLDEQFF

j_call: TRBJ2-1
v_call: TRBV29-1
cdr3_aa: CSELGPEDVEQFF

j_call: TRBJ1-2
v_call: TRBV6-5
cdr3_aa: CASSYGGVYGYTF